This is a list of T cell receptor beta chains from one sample in a study of shared clonotypes between healthy human individuals. Assay: immunoSEQ multiplex PCR; the TCRdb copy retains only in-frame clones and omits some. The sample shows about 2 million clones, around 96% of them seen only once. The sequenced material came from naive CD8+ T cells sorted from blood. The receptors originated from a man aged 18 to 35 in good health. The CDR3 runs from the conserved cysteine through the conserved F or W. Rows give clone size only sometimes, using once, few, many, or a class for an expanded clone.

j_gene,v_gene,abundance,CDR3aa
TRBJ1-5,TRBV21-1,-,CASSNDRGKQPQHF
TRBJ2-1,TRBV4-2,-,CASSQASDRGYNEQFF
TRBJ2-3,TRBV28,-,CASSIQREGRADTQYF
TRBJ2-2,TRBV9,once,CASSVFGGLNTGELFF
TRBJ1-5,TRBV6-5,-,CASSYSGDGSQPQHF
TRBJ2-7,TRBV4-1,-,CASSQDFAGPYEQYF
TRBJ2-1,TRBV4-3,-,CASSQGWGTSFYNEQFF
TRBJ2-1,TRBV6-5,-,CASSYSGSSYNEQFF
TRBJ1-5,TRBV5-1,-,CASRAGGNQPQHF
TRBJ1-1,TRBV6-5,-,CASRRQGSLGEAFF
TRBJ1-1,TRBV30,-,CAWSPGQGTEAFF
TRBJ1-1,TRBV7-9,-,CASSTGNTEAFF
TRBJ1-5,TRBV5-1,once,CASSLAGNQPQHF
TRBJ2-2,TRBV7-6,-,CASSLVAGANTGELFF
TRBJ1-6,TRBV6-6,once,CASSSSGQGSSPLHF
TRBJ2-1,TRBV7-9,-,CASSTNRGHSTYNEQFF
TRBJ1-5,TRBV27,-,CASSPVGGYQPQHF
TRBJ1-5,TRBV9,-,CASSVGRRDQPQHF
TRBJ2-7,TRBV10-3,-,CAISESGREYEQYF
TRBJ2-1,TRBV7-3,-,CASSLTGGPYNEQFF
TRBJ1-2,TRBV12-2,-,CASRPGRYGYTF
TRBJ2-7,TRBV5-1,-,CASSFGLGSYEQYF
TRBJ2-3,TRBV7-9,once,CASSSGTTSTDTQYF
TRBJ1-1,TRBV2,-,CASSVIQGGTEAFF
TRBJ2-7,TRBV5-4,-,CASSWAKSLEQYF
TRBJ2-5,TRBV19,-,CASSDDWEETQYF